Below are 17 T cell receptor beta chains sequenced from a single sample in a study of shared T cell receptors in the human thymus. Produced via immunoSEQ multiplex PCR; TCRdb's table is partial and in-frame only. The profile shows approximately 730,000 clones, 70% to 90% of them singletons. The sample was also linked to a second study, of human thymus T cells.

The sequenced sample consisted of thymocytes. Source of these receptors: a girl under three years old with a congenital heart defect.

The sample holds a few counts of this clone. This sequence joins TRBV6-5 and TRBJ1-1, with D hard to call. The CDR3 is 15 amino acids. The ends were cut back, 4 bases at V and 0 bases at J, with 12 bases in the middle. The V gene's germline CDR1 is MNHEY and CDR2 SVGAGI. This CDR3 reads CASSSPTQMNTEAFF. The CDR3 nucleotides are TGTGCCAGCAGTTCCCCGACACAGATGAACACTGAAGCTTTCTTT.

The chain couples TRBV5-1 to TRBJ1-6, with 9 bases lining up with TRBD1. From germline, CDR1 is SGHRS and CDR2 YFSETQ. CDR3 length: 17 amino acids. V shed 3 bases, J shed 6 bases, and the junction held 10 bases outside the gene matches. CDR3: CASSSNQGQGPNSPLHF. The CDR3 DNA reads TGCGCCAGCAGCTCTAACCAAGGACAGGGGCCTAATTCACCCCTCCACTTT.

This clone was counted once. The rearrangement links TRBV6-5 to TRBJ2-1; D is perhaps TRBD1 (6 bases). Per the germline V gene, CDR1 is MNHEY and CDR2 is SVGAGI. The germline V and J ends were trimmed by 7 bases and 10 bases, with 11 bases remaining between them. The CDR3 length is 11 residues. The chain's CDR3 is CASTGRGEQFF. CDR3 DNA sequence: TGTGCCAGCACCGGTAGGGGGGAGCAGTTCTTC.

J is TRBJ1-1 and V is TRBV6-1, with a possible D match to TRBD1 (6 bases). V lost 6 bases, J lost 2 bases, and 13 bases lay in between. Germline V gene lookup returns CDR1 MNHNS and CDR2 SASEGT. The CDR3 consists of 14 residues. Here the CDR3 DNA reads TGTGCCAGCAGGAGGGACACGGTCAACACTGAAGCTTTCTTT. Protein: CASRRDTVNTEAFF.

The V and J genes are TRBV9 and TRBJ1-1; D gene ambiguous. Trimming took off 0 bases at V and 6 bases at J, with 18 bases between the two ends. The V gene's germline CDR1 is SGDLS and CDR2 YYNGEE. The CDR3 contains 16 residues. In DNA, the CDR3 is TGTGCCAGCAGCGTAGTGGGAGCCTGGTCGAGGGCTGAAGCTTTCTTT. This gives the protein CASSVVGAWSRAEAFF.

The J gene is TRBJ2-2, the V gene TRBV28; TRBD1 agrees at 9 bases. The germline V gene has CDR1 MDHEN and CDR2 SYDVKM. The junction had 3 bases not matched to a gene; V was cut back by 6 bases and J by 1 base. This CDR3 contains 15 residues. The DNA of the CDR3 is TGTGCCAGCAGCCGGGGACAGGGGAACACCGGGGAGCTGTTTTTT. Translating gives CASSRGQGNTGELFF. The full variable domain, with the rest looked up from reference TRBV28 and TRBJ2-2, is DVKVTQSSRYLVKRTGEKVFLECVQDMDHENMFWYRQDPGLGLRLIYFSYDVKMKEKGDIPEGYSVSREKKERFSLILESASTNQTSMYLCASSRGQGNTGELFFGEGSRLTVL.

The chain carries TRBV6-1 and TRBJ2-4, with D possibly matching TRBD1 (6 bases). Trimming pared 7 bases from V and 0 bases from J, leaving 10 bases between. CDR1 MNHNS and CDR2 SASEGT come from the germline V gene. The CDR3 consists of 14 residues. This CDR3 reads CASNSGVAKNIQYF. CDR3 in DNA: TGTGCCAGCAATTCAGGGGTAGCCAAAAACATTCAGTACTTC.

The gene calls are TRBV11-3 and TRBJ1-1; TRBD1 might be the D (5 bases). The V and J ends lost 5 bases and 5 bases respectively, with 15 bases between them. CDR3 length: 14 amino acids. Germline CDR1 and CDR2: SGHNT and YENEEA. The CDR3 loop reads CASSTGGINTEAFF. The DNA for the CDR3 is TGTGCCAGCAGCACGGGGGGGATTAATACTGAAGCTTTCTTT.

J is TRBJ2-7 and V is TRBV14, with D possibly TRBD1 on 7 matching bases. Germline loops: CDR1 SGHDN, CDR2 FVKESK. Trimming left V 0 bases short and J 5 bases short, with 17 bases between. This CDR3 spans 16 amino acids. This CDR3 reads CASSQDSGGNSDEQYF. The CDR3 nucleotides are TGTGCCAGCAGCCAAGATTCAGGGGGGAATTCGGACGAGCAGTACTTC.

This clone was observed once. The chain combines TRBV6-5 with TRBJ2-7; no clear D. The CDR3 spans 16 residues. V lost 0 bases, J lost 5 bases, and 17 bases lay in between. Germline CDR1 is MNHEY and CDR2 is SVGAGI. CDR3 nucleotides: TGTGCCAGCAGTTACTCGATTAGAACGGTATCTGACGAGCAGTACTTC. Translated: CASSYSIRTVSDEQYF.

The J gene is TRBJ1-5, the V gene TRBV30; possible D gene TRBD1, 6 bases. V was trimmed by 4 bases and J by 3 bases, leaving 19 bases between them. The CDR3 spans 16 residues. Germline V gene data show CDR1 as GTSNPN and CDR2 as SVGIG (reference sequence). The CDR3 nucleotides read TGTGCCTGGAATCCCTGGGGGCAGGACAACAATCAGCCCCAGCATTTT. Translating gives CAWNPWGQDNNQPQHF. Together with reference TRBV30 and TRBJ1-5, the CDR3 gives the full variable domain: SQTIHQWPATLVQPVGSPLSLECTVEGTSNPNLYWYRQAAGRGLQLLFYSVGIGQISSEVPQNLSASRPQDRQFILSSKKLLLSDSGFYLCAWNPWGQDNNQPQHFGDGTRLSIL.

This chain uses TRBV6-5 with TRBJ1-1, with D possibly matching TRBD1 (6 bases). Germline V gene sequence: CDR1 MNHEY, CDR2 SVGAGI. V shed 5 bases and J shed 6 bases, with 16 bases lying between them. This CDR3 is built from 14 residues. This chain's CDR3 is CASSRATGKAEAFF. In nucleotides, the CDR3 is TGTGCCAGCAGTCGAGCCACAGGGAAGGCTGAAGCTTTCTTT.

V is TRBV29-1 and J is TRBJ2-6; a weak D match, TRBD1 (5 bases). V gave up 7 bases and J gave up 0 bases, with 16 bases separating them. Germline CDR1 SQVTM, CDR2 ANQGSEA. The CDR3 totals 16 residues. CDR3 protein: CSAATVRDSGANVLTF. DNA of the CDR3: TGCAGCGCAGCGACAGTTAGGGACTCTGGGGCCAACGTCCTGACTTTC.

The chain links TRBV28 to TRBJ1-1; a possible D gene is TRBD1 (6 bases). The germline V gene encodes CDR1 MDHEN and CDR2 SYDVKM. This CDR3 is built from 15 residues. V was cut by 4 bases and J by 3 bases, with 15 bases left in between. DNA of the CDR3: TGTGCCAGCAGTTCCCCAGGGGTAGGTGACACTGAAGCTTTCTTT. Encoded protein: CASSSPGVGDTEAFF. The variable domain in full, completed from reference TRBV28 and TRBJ1-1, reads DVKVTQSSRYLVKRTGEKVFLECVQDMDHENMFWYRQDPGLGLRLIYFSYDVKMKEKGDIPEGYSVSREKKERFSLILESASTNQTSMYLCASSSPGVGDTEAFFGQGTRLTVV.

The gene calls are TRBV2 and TRBJ2-7; tentatively, D is TRBD1 (5 bases). V lost 1 base, J lost 3 bases, and 16 bases lay in between. The CDR3 contains 16 residues. The germline gives CDR1 SNHLY, CDR2 FYNNEI. CDR3 DNA sequence: TGTGCCAGCAGTGAAGGGAATAGTACAGGTGGCTACGAGCAGTACTTC. The encoded protein is CASSEGNSTGGYEQYF.

The V call is TRBV6-5, the J call TRBJ1-5, with D possibly matching TRBD1 (5 bases). V was pared by 0 bases and J by 5 bases, with 8 bases between. CDR3 length: 14 residues. Germline CDR1 reads MNHEY; CDR2 reads SVGAGI. The DNA of the CDR3 is TGTGCCAGCAGTTACTCGATCAGGGATCAGCCCCAGCATTTT. The encoded protein is CASSYSIRDQPQHF.

This clone was recorded only once. The chain is built from TRBV25-1 and TRBJ1-3; D gene uncertain. V lost 3 bases and J 1 base, leaving 7 bases between the germline ends. CDR1 is MGHDK, CDR2 SYGVNS, per germline. The CDR3 loop spans 14 amino acids. In nucleotides, the CDR3 is TGTGCCAGCAGTGATCGGGAGTCTGGAAACACCATATATTTT. Translated, it gives CASSDRESGNTIYF. The complete variable domain, with remaining parts taken from reference TRBV25-1 and TRBJ1-3, reads EADIYQTPRYLVIGTGKKITLECSQTMGHDKMYWYQQDPGMELHLIHYSYGVNSTEKGDLSSESTVSRIRTEHFPLTLESARPSHTSQYLCASSDRESGNTIYFGEGSWLTVV.